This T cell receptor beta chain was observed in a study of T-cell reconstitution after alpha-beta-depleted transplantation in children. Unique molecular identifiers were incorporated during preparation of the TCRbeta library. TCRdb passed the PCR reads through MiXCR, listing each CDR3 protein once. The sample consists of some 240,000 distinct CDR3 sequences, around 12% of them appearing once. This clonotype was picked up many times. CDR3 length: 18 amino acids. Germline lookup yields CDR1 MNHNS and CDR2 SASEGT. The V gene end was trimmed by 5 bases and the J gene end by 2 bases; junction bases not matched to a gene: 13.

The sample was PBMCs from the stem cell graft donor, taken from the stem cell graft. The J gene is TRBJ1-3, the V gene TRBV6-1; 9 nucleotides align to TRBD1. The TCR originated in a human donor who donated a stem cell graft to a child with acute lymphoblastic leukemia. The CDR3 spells CASSQTTGGGIAGNTIYF. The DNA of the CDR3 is TGTGCCAGCAGTCAAACCACAGGGGGCGGAATAGCTGGAAACACCATATATTTT.